The 9 T cell receptor beta chains presented below share a single source sample, sequenced in a study of blood T cells in healthy people across ages (dated by TCRdb to the mid-2010s). Libraries were made using 5' RACE. Sequencing took place on an Illumina HiSeq 2500. A second PCR of about 7 to 12 cycles was run with a J-beta primer mix and a sample-barcoded 5' primer. In TCRdb, the public reads were trimmed at Q25 with fastp and aligned with MiXCR, with productive beta chains retained. For every CDR3 protein sequence, its rows merge into one entry that carries the most common genes and DNA. The sample includes about 1,400,000 distinct CDR3 sequences, with 55% to 75% observed a single time. The ten largest make up about 6.7% of the sample. Sequencing was performed on blood. The receptors shown here come from a man younger than 30 in good health.

This rearrangement joins TRBV18 to TRBJ2-5; TRBD1 aligns across 9 bases. The germline V gene has CDR1 KGHSH and CDR2 LQKENI. The ends lost 0 bases at V and 5 bases at J; junction bases unmatched: 7. This CDR3 region has 16 residues. CDR3 nucleotide sequence: TGTGCCAGCTCACCACCCCGGGACAGGGTTGCGGAGACCCAGTACTTC. Encoded protein: CASSPPRDRVAETQYF.

The table lists this clonotype with a few counts. This rearrangement joins TRBV3-1 to TRBJ2-3, with D uncertain. Per germline, CDR1 LGHDT and CDR2 YNNKEL (reference sequence). V shed 3 bases and J shed 9 bases, with 10 bases lying between them. This CDR3 spans 12 amino acids. CDR3 nucleotide sequence: TGTGCCAGCAGCCAGCCCTGGAACACGCAGTATTTT. Translated: CASSQPWNTQYF.

This chain connects TRBV6-2 or TRBV6-3 to TRBJ2-6, with D maybe TRBD2 (6 bases). Trimming stripped 5 bases from V and 0 bases from J, with 11 bases between. This CDR3 contains 16 residues. CDR1 MNHEY and CDR2 SVGEGT come from the germline V gene. CDR3 nucleotides: TGTGCCAGCAGTCGATCCGGGAGCTCTGGGGCCAACGTCCTGACTTTC. It yields the protein CASSRSGSSGANVLTF.

This clonotype was found a few times. This rearrangement joins TRBV20-1 to TRBJ2-7; no definite D call. Between the trimmed V and J ends, which lost 4 bases and 3 bases, there was a span of 10 bases. The germline gives CDR1 DFQATT, CDR2 SNEGSKA (reference sequence). CDR3 length: 12 residues. This CDR3 reads CSATRIVYEQYF. The DNA for the CDR3 is TGCAGTGCTACCCGGATTGTCTACGAGCAGTACTTC.

This clonotype has a handful of counts. The chain carries TRBV4-3 and TRBJ2-7, with D tentatively TRBD2 (5 bases). V lost 0 bases, J lost 5 bases, and 14 bases lay in between. Looked up from germline, CDR1 is LGHNA and CDR2 is YSLEER. CDR3 length: 15 amino acids. CDR3 residues: CASSQEGVGIHEQYF. DNA of the CDR3: TGCGCCAGCAGCCAAGAGGGAGTAGGTATCCACGAGCAGTACTTC.

J is TRBJ2-1 and V is TRBV6-5; 10 bases map to TRBD2. The CDR3 is 15 residues long. The junction had 11 bases not matched to a gene; V was cut back by 7 bases and J by 8 bases. Germline lookup yields CDR1 MNHEY and CDR2 SVGAGI. The CDR3 loop is CASKLGLAGADEQFF. The CDR3 coding sequence is TGTGCCAGCAAACTCGGGCTAGCGGGAGCGGATGAGCAGTTCTTC.

In this sample, this clonotype turned up once. The junction does not match germline at one end; this may be a read error. The J gene is TRBJ2-4, the V gene TRBV6-5; 7 bases fit TRBD1. Germline loops: CDR1 MNHEY, CDR2 SVGAGI. CDR3 length: 14 amino acids. The CDR3 sequence: CASSDQTGNLGQYF. The CDR3 nucleotides read TGCGCCAGCAGTGACCAGACAGGGAACCTTGGGCAGTACTTC.

The V and J genes are TRBV2 and TRBJ2-1; D is unclear. The CDR3 contains 13 residues. The V end lost 7 bases, the J end lost 3 bases, and 10 bases lay between the germline ends. CDR1 is SNHLY and CDR2 is FYNNEI in the germline V gene. CDR3: CASIAYRYNEQFF. Here the CDR3 DNA reads TGTGCCAGCATTGCCTACCGCTACAATGAGCAGTTCTTC.

This clonotype has a handful of counts. This chain uses TRBV12-3 or TRBV12-4 with TRBJ2-7, with D tentatively TRBD1 (5 bases). Trimming removed 0 bases at V and 0 bases at J, with 6 bases between. The CDR3 has 14 residues. This chain's CDR3 is CASSLADNSYEQYF. The CDR3 DNA is TGTGCCAGCAGTTTAGCGGACAACTCCTACGAGCAGTACTTC.